The T cell receptor beta chain described here comes from a study of T cell repertoires in cytomegalovirus infection. Background on the study: Public signatures in TCR beta pointed to CMV infection and matching HLA type.

TCRdb redid the calling of the reads with MiXCR, one entry per CDR3 protein. The sample consists of some 120,000 distinct CDR3 sequences, over 30% of them appearing once. Germline loops: CDR1 SGHTA, CDR2 FQGNSA. This CDR3 has 13 amino acids. Between the trimmed V and J ends, which lost 8 bases and 3 bases, there was a span of 13 bases. This clonotype has a count of ten or more. The antigen is unknown. Whole-study results and caveats: Public TCR beta family frequency separated CMV-and-HLA carriers, including in an independent cohort. CMV-specific TCR beta clonotypes restricted by HLA-C were the ones dominating the ex vivo response.

The origin of this receptor is a human donor in good health (CMV status not recorded). Some clones in this sample may be carry-over from other donors' samples. The specimen comprised CD8+ T cells from cultured PBMCs, sampled from culture after CMV antigen stimulation. This sequence joins TRBV7-2 and TRBJ1-1; the D gene is possibly TRBD1 (5 bases). The CDR3 nucleotides are TGTGCCAGCCGTTGGGCAGGGCACACTGAAGCTTTCTTT. Protein product: CASRWAGHTEAFF.